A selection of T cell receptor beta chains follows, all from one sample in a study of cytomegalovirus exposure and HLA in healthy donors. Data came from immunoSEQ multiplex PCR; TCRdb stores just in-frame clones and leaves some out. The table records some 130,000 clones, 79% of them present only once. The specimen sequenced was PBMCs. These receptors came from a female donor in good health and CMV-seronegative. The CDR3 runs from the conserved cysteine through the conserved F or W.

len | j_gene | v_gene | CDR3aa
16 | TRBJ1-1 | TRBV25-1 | CASSTFAGIGSTEAFF
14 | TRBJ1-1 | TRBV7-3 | CASSLIRTSTEAFF
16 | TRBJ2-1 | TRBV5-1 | CASSILAGNSYNEQFF
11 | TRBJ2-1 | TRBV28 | CASSYKNEQFF
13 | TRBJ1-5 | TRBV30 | CAWSPQGVQPQHF
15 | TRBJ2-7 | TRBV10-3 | CAIRDLGQGNYEQYF
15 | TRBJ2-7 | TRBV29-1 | CSVAPVAGPQNEQYF
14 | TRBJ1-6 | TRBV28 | CASLGGTGSSPLHF
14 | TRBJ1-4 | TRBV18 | CASSPIPGKEKLFF
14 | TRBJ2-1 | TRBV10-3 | CAISERQGFNEQFF
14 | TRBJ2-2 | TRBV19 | CASSPHSNTGELFF
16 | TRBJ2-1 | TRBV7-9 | CASSLVRDFPLREQFF
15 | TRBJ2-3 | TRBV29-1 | CSVATESYYTDTQYF
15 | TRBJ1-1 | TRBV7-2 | CASSRDSHMNTEAFF
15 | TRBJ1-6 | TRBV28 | CASIPGGTGNSPLHF
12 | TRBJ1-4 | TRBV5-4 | CASSLWREKLFF
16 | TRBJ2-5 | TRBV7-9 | CASSSGTGGFRETQYF
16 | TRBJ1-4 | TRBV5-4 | CASSQGQGTGNEKLFF
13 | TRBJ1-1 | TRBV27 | CASSSRGSTEAFF
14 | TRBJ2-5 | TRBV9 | CASSLDTDKETQYF
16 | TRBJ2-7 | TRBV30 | CAWSLTGGSLSYEQYF
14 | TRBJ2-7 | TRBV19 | CASSSLTDSYEQYF
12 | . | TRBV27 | CASTSGGYEQYF
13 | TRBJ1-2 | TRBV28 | CATVREGASGYTF
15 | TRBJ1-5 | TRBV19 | CASSPSRGRNQPQHF
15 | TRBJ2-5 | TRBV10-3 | CAISRRGQGQETQYF
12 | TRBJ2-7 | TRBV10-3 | CAARDTTYEQYF
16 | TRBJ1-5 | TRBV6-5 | CASSYSGARRILPQHF
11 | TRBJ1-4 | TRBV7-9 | CASTSNEKLFF
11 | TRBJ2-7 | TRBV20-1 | CSVGQAWEQYF
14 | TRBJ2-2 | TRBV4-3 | CASSVQGVAGELFF
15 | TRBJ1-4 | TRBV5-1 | CASSLGQAFGEKLFF
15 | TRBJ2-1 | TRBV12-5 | CASGPGLADRNEQFF
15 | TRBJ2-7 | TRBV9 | CASSTTGLSSYEQYF
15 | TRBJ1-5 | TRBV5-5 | CASSVRGGEGQPQHF
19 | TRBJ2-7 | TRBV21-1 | CASSKGLGIGTSLPYEQYF
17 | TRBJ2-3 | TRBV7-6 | CASSFGTSGRGIDTQYF
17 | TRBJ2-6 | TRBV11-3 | CASSSRAIGAGANVLTF
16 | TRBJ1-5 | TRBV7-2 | CGSSFTGGMSVSTQHF
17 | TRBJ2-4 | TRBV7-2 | CASSAGLAGVAKNIQYF
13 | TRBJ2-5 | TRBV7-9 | CASIRGGQETQYF
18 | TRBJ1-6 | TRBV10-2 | CASSRGVGGSIYNSPLHF
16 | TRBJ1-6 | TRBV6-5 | CASSYSGSSYNSPLHF
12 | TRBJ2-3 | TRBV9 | CASTDGGDTQYF
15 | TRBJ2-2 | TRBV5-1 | CASSWGQGGTGELFF